This T cell receptor (beta chain) was found in a study of cytomegalovirus exposure and HLA in healthy donors. General study results and limits: Immune exposure information available was restricted to CMV serostatus. Analysis performed later found 15,000 or so TCR beta sequences associated with HLA alleles at 0.05 false discovery rate. Both high specificity and high sensitivity reportedly marked the classifier's diagnosis of cytomegalovirus status.

Per the germline V gene, CDR1 is MDHEN and CDR2 is SYDVKM. CDR3 size: 16 residues. Trimming pared 5 bases from V and 5 bases from J, leaving 19 bases between. This clone was found once. Its antigen is not known. Primers: 60 Vbeta forward and 13 Jbeta reverse. TCRdb's table, derived via immunoSEQ multiplex PCR, lists solely in-frame clones and lacks some. The sample records about 100,000 clones, over 65% being singletons. What was sequenced was PBMCs. The chain links TRBV28 to TRBJ1-5; unclear D gene. The TCR was taken from a woman between 18 and 29 years old in good health and CMV-seropositive. DNA of the CDR3: TGTGCCAGCAGTCACCCCCGGGAGGAGGGCGATCAGCCCCAGCATTTT. Its protein product is CASSHPREEGDQPQHF.